This T cell receptor beta chain was recorded in a study of a mutant IDH1 vaccine in newly diagnosed glioma. Background on the study: Patients previously underwent radiotherapy, temozolomide, or both, and most underwent both.

CDR1 SGHDT and CDR2 YYEEEE come from the germline V gene. This CDR3 spans 16 amino acids. The trim removed 2 bases at V and 2 bases at J, leaving 7 bases unmatched. Method: immunoSEQ multiplex PCR; TCRdb's copy keeps in-frame clones and lacks some. Here the sample spans some 19,000 clones, approximately 85% being singletons. Sample time point: baseline, week 1 (first vaccination visit). The sample's treatment: pre-vaccination baseline after standard-of-care therapy. This TCR was sampled from a man aged 40-50 years with glioma. V and J are TRBV5-6 and TRBJ2-5; TRBD2 agrees at 9 bases. The sequences come from PBMCs, collected from a glioma patient treated with radiotherapy, temozolomide or both. The CDR3 sequence is CASSLRLAGTQETQYF. The CDR3 DNA sequence: TGTGCCAGCAGCTTAAGGCTAGCGGGAACACAAGAGACCCAGTACTTC.